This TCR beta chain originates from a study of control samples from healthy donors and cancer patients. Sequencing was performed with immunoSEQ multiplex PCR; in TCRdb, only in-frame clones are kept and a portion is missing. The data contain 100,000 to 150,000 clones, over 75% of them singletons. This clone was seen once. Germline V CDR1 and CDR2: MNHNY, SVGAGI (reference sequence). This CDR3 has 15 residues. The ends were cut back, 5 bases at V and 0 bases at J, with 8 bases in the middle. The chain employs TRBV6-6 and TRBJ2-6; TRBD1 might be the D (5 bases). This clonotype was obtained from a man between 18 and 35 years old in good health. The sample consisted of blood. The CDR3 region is CASSNRLSGANVLTF. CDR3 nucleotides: TGTGCCAGCAGTAACAGGCTCTCTGGGGCCAACGTCCTGACTTTC.